Given below is one TCR beta chain in context. The sample comes from a study of tumor-infiltrating lymphocytes in primary liver carcinoma. On the study more broadly: All patients had surgically resected primary liver carcinoma. Each of the samples returned roughly 3.5 to 7.5 million productive TCRbeta reads (a yield similar across tissue types).

CDR1 and CDR2 (germline): SGHRS, YFSETQ. CDR3 length: 19 amino acids. Trimming removed 0 bases at V and 1 base at J, with 22 bases between. Germline DNA was also extracted, and blood RNA was taken from unsorted whole blood. No patient had received treatment, and all had chronic HBV infection. Roughly 4.1 milliliters of peripheral blood were gathered ahead of the operation. Production of TCR beta cDNA used 500 ng total RNA together with a constant-region primer. Researchers made the TCR beta libraries by running three nested multiplex PCR rounds with slightly modified ARM-PCR. Amplification in the first two PCR rounds was performed using TRBV1-TRBV30 forward primers and a C-beta reverse primer for around 10 cycles each. From the multiplex PCR reads, TCRdb called clonotypes with MiXCR, one entry per CDR3 protein. The profile shows about 300,000 distinct CDR3 sequences, 60% to 80% of them singletons.

The TCR originated in a man between 35 and 55 years old with primary liver carcinoma and hepatitis B virus infection. The rearrangement uses TRBV5-1 and TRBJ1-1; the D gene is possibly TRBD1 (6 bases). Sequenced material: peripheral blood. CDR3 sequence: CASSLAGRGRSLANTEAFF. Here the CDR3 DNA reads TGCGCCAGCAGCTTGGCGGGACGGGGGCGTTCCTTGGCGAACACTGAAGCTTTCTTT. Together with reference TRBV5-1 and TRBJ1-1, the CDR3 gives the full variable domain: KAGVTQTPRYLIKTRGQQVTLSCSPISGHRSVSWYQQTPGQGLQFLFEYFSETQRNKGNFPGRFSGRQFSNSRSEMNVSTLELGDSALYLCASSLAGRGRSLANTEAFFGQGTRLTVV.